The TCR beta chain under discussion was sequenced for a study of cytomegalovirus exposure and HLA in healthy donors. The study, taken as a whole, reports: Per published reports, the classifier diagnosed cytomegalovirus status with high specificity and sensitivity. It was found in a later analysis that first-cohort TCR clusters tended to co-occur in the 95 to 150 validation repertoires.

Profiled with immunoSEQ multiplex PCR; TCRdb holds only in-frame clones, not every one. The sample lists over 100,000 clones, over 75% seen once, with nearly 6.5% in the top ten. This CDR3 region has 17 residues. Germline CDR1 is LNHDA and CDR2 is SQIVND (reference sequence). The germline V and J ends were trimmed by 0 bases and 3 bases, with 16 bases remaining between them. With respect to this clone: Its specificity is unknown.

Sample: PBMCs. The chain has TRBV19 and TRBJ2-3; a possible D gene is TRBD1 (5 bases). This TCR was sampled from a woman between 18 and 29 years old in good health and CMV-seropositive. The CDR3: CASSIDRTSLGTDTQYF. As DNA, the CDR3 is TGTGCCAGTAGTATAGATCGGACAAGTCTCGGTACAGATACGCAGTATTTT.